The clone carrying this T cell receptor (beta chain) showed up just a few times. Its specificity is not known. The junction differs from germline at one of its ends, possibly a read error. The sample originates from a study of blood T cells in healthy people across ages. General study results and limits: Those diversity estimates obtained from one million T cells were thought to be underestimates.

The authors ran a second PCR of about 6 to 11 cycles using a sample-barcoded 5' primer and a J-beta primer mix. Tags on each cDNA molecule came from a template-switch adaptor with 12 random nucleotides. TCRdb recomputed calls from the 5' RACE reads with MiXCR, one row per CDR3 protein. This sample has around 1,000,000 distinct CDR3 sequences, with under 30% found just once. Caucasian, healthy and from Russia, the donors were aged between about 6 and 90. The same sample was also used in a study of T cells of mothers and their children.

This receptor was taken from a girl aged 2-10 years in good health. The sample consisted of blood.

The CDR3 protein is CASSLGGRINEQFF. CDR3 in DNA: TGTGCCAGCAGTTTGGGCGGGAGAATCAATGAGCAGTTCTTC. The genes are TRBV5-6 and TRBJ2-1; 7 bases fit TRBD2. Germline CDR1 and CDR2: SGHDT and YYEEEE. This CDR3 is built from 14 residues.